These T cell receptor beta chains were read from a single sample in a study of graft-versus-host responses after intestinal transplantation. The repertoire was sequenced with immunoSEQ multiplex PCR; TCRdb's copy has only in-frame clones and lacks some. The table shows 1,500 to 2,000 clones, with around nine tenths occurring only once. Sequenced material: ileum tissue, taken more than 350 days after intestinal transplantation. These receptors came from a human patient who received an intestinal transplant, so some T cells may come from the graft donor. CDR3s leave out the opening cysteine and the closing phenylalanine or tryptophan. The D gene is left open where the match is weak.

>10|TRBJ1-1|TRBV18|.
ASSPRHTEAF
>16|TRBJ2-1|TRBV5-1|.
ASSLTGLGYFPYNEQF
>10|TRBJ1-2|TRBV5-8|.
ASSPGNYGYT
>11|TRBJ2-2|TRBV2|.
ATRGTLTGELF
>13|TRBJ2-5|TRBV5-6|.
ASSFESINEETQY
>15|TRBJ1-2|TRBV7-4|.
ASSCPHPARKTYGYT
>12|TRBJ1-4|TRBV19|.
ASSTPRDNEKLF
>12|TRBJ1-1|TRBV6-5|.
ASSYSPSVVEAF
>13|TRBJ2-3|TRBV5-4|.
ASRGGGTSTDTQY
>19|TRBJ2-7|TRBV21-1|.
ASSKALLIGNQGFRIYEQY
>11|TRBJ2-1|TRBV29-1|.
SVERRRGHEQF
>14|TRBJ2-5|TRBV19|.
ATSIRRTSGQETQY
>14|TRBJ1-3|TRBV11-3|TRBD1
ASSPPGQTSGNTIY
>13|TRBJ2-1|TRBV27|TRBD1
ASSFPGGVGNEQF
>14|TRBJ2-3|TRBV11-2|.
ASSLLADPSTDTQY
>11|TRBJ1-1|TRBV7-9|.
ASSPGWGTEAF
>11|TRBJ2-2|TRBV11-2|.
ASSWPLGGELF
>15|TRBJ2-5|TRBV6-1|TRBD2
ASSESSGGLHQETQY
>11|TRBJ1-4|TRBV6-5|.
ASTVASNEKLF